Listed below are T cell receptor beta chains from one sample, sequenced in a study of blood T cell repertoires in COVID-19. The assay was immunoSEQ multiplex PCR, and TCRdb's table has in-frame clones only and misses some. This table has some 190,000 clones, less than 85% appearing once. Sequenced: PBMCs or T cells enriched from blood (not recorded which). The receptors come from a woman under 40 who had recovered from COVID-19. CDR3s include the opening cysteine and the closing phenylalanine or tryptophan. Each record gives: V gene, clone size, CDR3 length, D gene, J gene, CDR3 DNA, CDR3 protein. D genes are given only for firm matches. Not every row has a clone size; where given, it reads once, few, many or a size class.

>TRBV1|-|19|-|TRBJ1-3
TGCACCAGCGAGCCCGAGAACAGGAACAAATTGCTCTCTGGAAACACCATATATTTT
CTSEPENRNKLLSGNTIYF
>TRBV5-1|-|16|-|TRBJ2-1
TGCGCCAGCAGCTTGCTAGGAGGGCGCTCCTACAATGAGCAGTTCTTC
CASSLLGGRSYNEQFF
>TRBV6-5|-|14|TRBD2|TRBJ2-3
TGTGCCAGCAGATCAAGCGGGGGGAGGGATACGCAGTATTTT
CASRSSGGRDTQYF
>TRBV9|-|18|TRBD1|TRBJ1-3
TGTGCCAGCAGCGGCACCTCAGGGGGCGCCTGGGTAGGAAACACCATATATTTT
CASSGTSGGAWVGNTIYF
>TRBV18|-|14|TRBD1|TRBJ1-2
TGTGCCAGCTCACCAACACAGGGGGCGAATGGCTACACCTTC
CASSPTQGANGYTF
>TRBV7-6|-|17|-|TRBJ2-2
TGTGCCAGCAGCTTAGCGATTCGCGGGACAGCCACCGGGGAGCTGTTTTTT
CASSLAIRGTATGELFF
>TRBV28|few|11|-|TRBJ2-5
TGTGCCAGCAGTTTAACCAGGGGGAGGCACTTC
CASSLTRGRHF
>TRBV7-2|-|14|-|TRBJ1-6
TGTGCCAGCAGCCTGAGGGAATATAATTCACCCCTCCACTTT
CASSLREYNSPLHF
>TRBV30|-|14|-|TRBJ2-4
TGTGCCTGGAGTCCCCGTGGGGCCGGGAACATTCAGTACTTC
CAWSPRGAGNIQYF
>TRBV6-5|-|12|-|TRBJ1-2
TGTGCCAGCACGGAGGTGGGGAATGGCTACACCTTC
CASTEVGNGYTF
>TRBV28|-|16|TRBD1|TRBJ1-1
TGTGCCAGCAGTGTCCCGGGACAGGGGTTGAACACTGAAGCTTTCTTT
CASSVPGQGLNTEAFF
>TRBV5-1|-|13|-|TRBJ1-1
TGCGCCAGCAGCTTGGAACAGAACACTGAAGCTTTCTTT
CASSLEQNTEAFF